The 9 T cell receptor beta chains presented below share a single source sample, sequenced in a study of cytomegalovirus exposure and HLA in healthy donors. Primers for the PCR totalled 60 Vbeta and 13 Jbeta. The table came from immunoSEQ multiplex PCR; TCRdb's copy has only in-frame clones and leaves some out. The sample lists roughly 100,000 clones, roughly 77% seen once, with around 2.5% in the top ten. Sequenced sample: PBMCs. The receptor source for this set is a man aged 35 to 55 in good health and CMV-seronegative.

The chain is built from TRBV5-1 and TRBJ1-2; 7 bases match TRBD1. Trimming removed 1 base from V and 8 bases from J; junction bases left unmatched: 8. In germline, CDR1 is SGHRS, CDR2 YFSETQ. CDR3 length: 14 amino acids. The CDR3 bases are TGCGCCAGCAGCTTGAATTCCGGGACAGAGGGCTACACCTTC. It is translated as CASSLNSGTEGYTF.

The rearrangement joins TRBV5-1 to TRBJ2-7, with TRBD1 matching over 10 bases. V lost 0 bases and J lost 0; bases outside the gene matches: 9. The CDR3 totals 18 residues. CDR1 SGHRS and CDR2 YFSETQ come from the germline V gene. CDR3: CASSLAPQDRGFSYEQYF. CDR3 DNA sequence: TGCGCCAGCAGCTTGGCCCCCCAGGACAGGGGGTTCTCCTACGAGCAGTACTTC.

The chain has TRBV6-1 and TRBJ1-5; a weak D match, TRBD1 (5 bases). This CDR3 has 13 amino acids. The germline V gene encodes CDR1 MNHNS and CDR2 SASEGT. V shed 6 bases and J shed 4 bases, with 10 bases lying between them. CDR3 sequence (DNA): TGTGCCAGCAGATTGACAGCGAATCAGCCCCAGCATTTT. This codes for CASRLTANQPQHF.

This chain connects TRBV2 to TRBJ2-7, with TRBD1 matching over 8 bases. In germline, CDR1 is SNHLY, CDR2 FYNNEI. The V and J ends lost 4 bases and 6 bases, in that order; junction bases with no gene match: 2. The CDR3 covers 12 residues. The CDR3 nucleotides read TGTGCCAGCAGTGGACAGGGGTCCGAGCAGTACTTC. Translating gives CASSGQGSEQYF.

V is TRBV7-2 and J is TRBJ2-1; D may be TRBD2 (6 bases). This CDR3 contains 16 residues. V was trimmed by 4 bases and J by 3 bases, leaving 16 bases between them. Per the germline V gene, CDR1 is SGHTA and CDR2 is FQGNSA. The CDR3 DNA follows: TGTGCCAGCAGCTCCGCCGGGACTTTCATCTACAATGAGCAGTTCTTC. Translating gives CASSSAGTFIYNEQFF.

The chain carries TRBV6-6 and TRBJ2-3; the match to TRBD1 covers 7 bases. Germline CDR1 reads MNHNY; CDR2 reads SVGAGI (reference sequence). CDR3 size: 15 residues. The V gene end was trimmed by 6 bases and the J gene end by 3 bases; junction bases not matched to a gene: 9. The CDR3 sequence: CASSPGQLRTDTQYF. Here the CDR3 DNA reads TGTGCCAGCAGCCCGGGACAGTTGAGGACAGATACGCAGTATTTT.

V is TRBV15 and J is TRBJ2-5; 7 bases are shared with TRBD2. The CDR3 extends over 15 amino acids. Germline V gene lookup returns CDR1 LNHNV and CDR2 YYDKDF (reference sequence). V lost 5 bases and J lost 5; bases outside the gene matches: 11. CDR3 sequence (DNA): TGTGCCACCAGCGGAGGGCGCGGGAGATTGGAGACCCAGTACTTC. Its protein product is CATSGGRGRLETQYF. Together with reference TRBV15 and TRBJ2-5, the CDR3 gives the full variable domain: DAMVIQNPRYQVTQFGKPVTLSCSQTLNHNVMYWYQQKSSQAPKLLFHYYDKDFNNEADTPDNFQSRRPNTSFCFLDIRSPGLGDTAMYLCATSGGRGRLETQYFGPGTRLLVL.

This rearrangement joins TRBV19 to TRBJ1-3; D gene unclear. This CDR3 is 14 amino acids long. Germline CDR1 is LNHDA and CDR2 is SQIVND (reference sequence). The ends were cut back, 11 bases at V and 0 bases at J, with 14 bases in the middle. The CDR3 sequence: CASSSASSGNTIYF. The CDR3 DNA reads TGTGCCTCCTCGAGCGCGAGCTCTGGAAACACCATATATTTT.

In this sample, this clone turned up once. The chain combines TRBV5-1 with TRBJ2-3; 10 bases map to TRBD2. V lost 5 bases to trimming and J lost 1 base; unmatched junction nucleotides: 16. The CDR3 runs 19 residues. Germline loops: CDR1 SGHRS, CDR2 YFSETQ. The CDR3 DNA is TGCGCCAGCAGGCTCGAGGGCCTAGCGGGGGAGACACGCACAGATACGCAGTATTTT. This encodes CASRLEGLAGETRTDTQYF.